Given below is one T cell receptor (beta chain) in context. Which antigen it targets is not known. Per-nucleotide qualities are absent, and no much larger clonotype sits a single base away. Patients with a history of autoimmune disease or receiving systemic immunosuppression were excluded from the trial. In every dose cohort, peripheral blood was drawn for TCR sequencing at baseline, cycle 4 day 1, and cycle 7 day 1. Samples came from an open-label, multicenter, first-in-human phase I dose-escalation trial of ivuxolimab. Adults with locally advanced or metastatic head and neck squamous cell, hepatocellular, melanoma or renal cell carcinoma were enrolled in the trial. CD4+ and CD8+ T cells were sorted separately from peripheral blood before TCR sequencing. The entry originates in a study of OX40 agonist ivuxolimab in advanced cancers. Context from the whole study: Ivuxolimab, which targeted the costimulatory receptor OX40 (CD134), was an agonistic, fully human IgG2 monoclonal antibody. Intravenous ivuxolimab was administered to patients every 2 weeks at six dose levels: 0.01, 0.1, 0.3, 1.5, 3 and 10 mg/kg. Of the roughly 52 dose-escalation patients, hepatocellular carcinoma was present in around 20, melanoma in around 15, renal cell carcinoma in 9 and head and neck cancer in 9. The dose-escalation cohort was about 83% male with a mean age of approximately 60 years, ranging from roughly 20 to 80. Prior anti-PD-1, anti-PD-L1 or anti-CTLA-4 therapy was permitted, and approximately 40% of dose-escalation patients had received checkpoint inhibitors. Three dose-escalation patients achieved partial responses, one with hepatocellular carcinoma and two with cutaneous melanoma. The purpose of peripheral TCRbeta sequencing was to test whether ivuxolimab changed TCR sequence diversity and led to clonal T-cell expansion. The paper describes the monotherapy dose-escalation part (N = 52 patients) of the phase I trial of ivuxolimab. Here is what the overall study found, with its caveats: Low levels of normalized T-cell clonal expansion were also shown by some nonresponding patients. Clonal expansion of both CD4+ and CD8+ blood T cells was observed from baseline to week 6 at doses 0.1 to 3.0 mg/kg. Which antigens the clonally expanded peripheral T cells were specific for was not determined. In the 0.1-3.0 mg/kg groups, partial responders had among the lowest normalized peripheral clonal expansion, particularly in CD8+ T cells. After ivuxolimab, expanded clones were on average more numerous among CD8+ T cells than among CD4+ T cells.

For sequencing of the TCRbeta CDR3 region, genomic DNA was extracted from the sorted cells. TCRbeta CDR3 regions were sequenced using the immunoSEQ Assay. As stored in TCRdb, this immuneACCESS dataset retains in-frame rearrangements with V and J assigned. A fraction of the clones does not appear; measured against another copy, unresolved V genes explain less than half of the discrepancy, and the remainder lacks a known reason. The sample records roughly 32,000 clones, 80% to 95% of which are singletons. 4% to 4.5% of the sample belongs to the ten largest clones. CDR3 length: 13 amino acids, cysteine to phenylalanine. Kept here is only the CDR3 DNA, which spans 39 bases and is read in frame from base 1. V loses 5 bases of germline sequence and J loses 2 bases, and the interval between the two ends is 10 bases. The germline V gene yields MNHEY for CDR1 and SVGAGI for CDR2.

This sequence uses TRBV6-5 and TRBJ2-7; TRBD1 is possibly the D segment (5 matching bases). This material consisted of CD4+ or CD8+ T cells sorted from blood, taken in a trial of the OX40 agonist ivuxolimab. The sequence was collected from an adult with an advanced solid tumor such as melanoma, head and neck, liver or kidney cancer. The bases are TGTGCCAGCAGTATCGACAGAACCTACGAGCAGTACTTC. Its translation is CASSIDRTYEQYF.